The clone carrying this T cell receptor (beta chain) was seen a single time. As yet, its antigen is unknown. Nonspecific anti-CD3/anti-CD28 bead stimulation represents the broad CD4+ T cell repertoire. CD4+ T cells upregulating both CD40 ligand and CD69 were sorted as responding cells. Donors had undetectable plasma HIV-1 RNA, under 50 copies/mL, for 4+ years. The sample is drawn from a study of persistence of HIV-infected CD4 T cells. Study findings and constraints: Compared with CD3/CD28-stimulated cells, CMV- and Gag-responding cells showed lower TCRbeta richness.

Sequencing used immunoSEQ version 4 in survey mode. Clones were read by immunoSEQ multiplex PCR, and TCRdb kept only the in-frame ones, dropping some. The data contain 35,000 to 50,000 clones, about 89% of them singletons. Germline assignment: CDR1 KGHSH and CDR2 LQKENI. V lost 4 bases and J 3 bases, leaving 21 bases between the germline ends. CDR3 length: 18 amino acids. The sequence came from an adult man with HIV who was CMV-seropositive. This specimen consisted of CD4+ T cells sorted from PBMCs after roughly 18-hour stimulation, obtained from a patient who received antiretroviral therapy. This chain joins TRBV18 and TRBJ2-2; a weak D match, TRBD2 (6 bases). Here the CDR3 DNA reads TGTGCCAGCTCACTTGACATCCTCCTGGGAGGAGACACCGGGGAGCTGTTTTTT. It translates to CASSLDILLGGDTGELFF.